This T cell receptor beta chain was obtained from a study of OX40 agonist ivuxolimab in advanced cancers. Overall study context: The dose-escalation cohort had hepatocellular carcinoma, melanoma, renal cell or head and neck cancer.

Profiled with immunoSEQ multiplex PCR; TCRdb holds only in-frame clones, not every one. This table has fewer than 14,000 clones, 80% appearing once. Study-level findings and limits: In general, CD8+ T cells held more expanded clones than CD4+ did, on average.

Samples were taken at baseline and on day 1 of cycles 4 and 7. This clone has only one observation. As yet, its antigen is unknown. The TCR comes from an adult with an advanced solid tumor such as melanoma, head and neck, liver or kidney cancer. The source was CD4+ or CD8+ T cells sorted from blood, collected in a trial of the OX40 agonist ivuxolimab.

CDR3 nucleotides: TGTGCCAGTAGCACCTCGACGGGGGGCACAGATACGCAGTATTTT. Amino acids: CASSTSTGGTDTQYF. The V gene is TRBV19, the J gene TRBJ2-3, with a tentative D call TRBD2 (6 bases). Trimming shortened V by 6 bases and J by 1 base, and 14 bases separated the two germline ends. Germline V lookup: CDR1 LNHDA, CDR2 SQIVND (reference sequence). CDR3 size: 15 residues.